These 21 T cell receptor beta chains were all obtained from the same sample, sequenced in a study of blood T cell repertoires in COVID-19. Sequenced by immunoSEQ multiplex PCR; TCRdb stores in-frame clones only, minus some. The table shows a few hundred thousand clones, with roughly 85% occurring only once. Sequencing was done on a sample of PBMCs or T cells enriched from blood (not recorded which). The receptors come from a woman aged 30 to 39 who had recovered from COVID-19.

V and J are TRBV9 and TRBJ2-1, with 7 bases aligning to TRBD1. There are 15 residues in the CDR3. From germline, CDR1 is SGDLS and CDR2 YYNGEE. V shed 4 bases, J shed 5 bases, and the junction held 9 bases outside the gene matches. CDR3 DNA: TGTGCCAGCAGCCCTCTGGACAGGTTCCACAATGAGCAGTTCTTC. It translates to CASSPLDRFHNEQFF.

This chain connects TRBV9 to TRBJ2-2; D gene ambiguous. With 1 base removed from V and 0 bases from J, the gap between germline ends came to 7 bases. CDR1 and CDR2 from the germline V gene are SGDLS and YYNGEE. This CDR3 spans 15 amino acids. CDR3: CASSVSPANTGELFF. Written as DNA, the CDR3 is TGTGCCAGCAGCGTATCACCGGCGAACACCGGGGAGCTGTTTTTT.

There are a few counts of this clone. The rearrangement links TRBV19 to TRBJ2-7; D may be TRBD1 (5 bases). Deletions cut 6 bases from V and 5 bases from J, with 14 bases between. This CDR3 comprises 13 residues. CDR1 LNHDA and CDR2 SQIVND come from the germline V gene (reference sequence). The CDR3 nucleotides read TGTGCCAGTAGGACAGCCACAGCCGACGAGCAGTACTTC. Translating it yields CASRTATADEQYF.

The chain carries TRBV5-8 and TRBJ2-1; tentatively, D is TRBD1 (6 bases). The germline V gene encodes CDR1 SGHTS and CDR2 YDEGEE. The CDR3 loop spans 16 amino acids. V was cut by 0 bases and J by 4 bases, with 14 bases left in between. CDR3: CASSLGVRGVYNEQFF. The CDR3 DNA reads TGTGCCAGCAGCTTGGGAGTCAGGGGTGTATACAATGAGCAGTTCTTC.

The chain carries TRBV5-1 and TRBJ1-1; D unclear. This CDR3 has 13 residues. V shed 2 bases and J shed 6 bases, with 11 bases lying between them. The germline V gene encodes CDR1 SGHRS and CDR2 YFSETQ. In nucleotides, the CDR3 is TGCGCCAGCAGCTTAAGCGGACCCGCTGAAGCTTTCTTT. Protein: CASSLSGPAEAFF.

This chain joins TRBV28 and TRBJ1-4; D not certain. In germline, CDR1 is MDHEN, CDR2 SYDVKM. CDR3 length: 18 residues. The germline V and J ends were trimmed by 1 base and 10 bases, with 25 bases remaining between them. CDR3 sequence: CASSLSLGFGTREGKLFF. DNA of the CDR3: TGTGCCAGCAGTTTATCCCTCGGGTTCGGCACCCGCGAGGGAAAACTGTTTTTT.

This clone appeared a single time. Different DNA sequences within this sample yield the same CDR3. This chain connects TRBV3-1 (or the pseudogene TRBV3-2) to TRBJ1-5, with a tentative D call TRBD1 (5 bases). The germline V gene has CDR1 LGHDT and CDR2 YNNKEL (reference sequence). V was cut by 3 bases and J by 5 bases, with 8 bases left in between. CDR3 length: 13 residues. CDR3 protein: CASSHQGDQPQHF. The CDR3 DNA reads TGTGCCAGCAGCCACCAAGGGGATCAGCCCCAGCATTTT.

CDR3 residues: CASISLGGLNEQFF. DNA of the CDR3: TGTGCCAGCATAAGTCTTGGGGGACTCAATGAGCAGTTCTTC. This chain connects TRBV27 to TRBJ2-1; D may be TRBD2 (6 bases). CDR3 length equals 14 residues. Germline CDR1 is MNHEY and CDR2 is SMNVEV (reference sequence). V was shortened by 7 bases and J by 6 bases, with 16 bases between the two germline ends.

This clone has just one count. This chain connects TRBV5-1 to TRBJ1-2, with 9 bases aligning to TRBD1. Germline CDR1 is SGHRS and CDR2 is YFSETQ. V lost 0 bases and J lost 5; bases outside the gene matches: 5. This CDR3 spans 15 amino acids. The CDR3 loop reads CASSLETGGVYGYTF. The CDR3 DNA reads TGCGCCAGCAGCTTGGAGACAGGGGGAGTTTATGGCTACACCTTC.

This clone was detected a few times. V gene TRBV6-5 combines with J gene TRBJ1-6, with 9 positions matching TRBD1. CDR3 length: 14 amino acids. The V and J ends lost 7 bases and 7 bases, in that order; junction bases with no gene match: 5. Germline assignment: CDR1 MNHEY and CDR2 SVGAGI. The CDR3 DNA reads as TGTGCCAGCATCACGGGGACAGGGAATTCACCCCTCCACTTT. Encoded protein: CASITGTGNSPLHF.

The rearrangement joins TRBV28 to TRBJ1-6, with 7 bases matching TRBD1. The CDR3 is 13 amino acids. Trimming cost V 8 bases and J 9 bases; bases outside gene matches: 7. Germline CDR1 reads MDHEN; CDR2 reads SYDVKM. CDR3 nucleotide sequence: TGTGCCAGCGGACAGGTCGGGGGTTCACCCCTCCACTTT. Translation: CASGQVGGSPLHF.

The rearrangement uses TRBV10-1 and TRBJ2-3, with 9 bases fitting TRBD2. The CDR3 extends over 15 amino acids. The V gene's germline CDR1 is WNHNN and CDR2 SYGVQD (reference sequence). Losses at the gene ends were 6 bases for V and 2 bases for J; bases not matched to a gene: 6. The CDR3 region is CASRPGLAITDTQYF. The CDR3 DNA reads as TGCGCCAGCAGACCGGGACTAGCTATCACAGATACGCAGTATTTT.

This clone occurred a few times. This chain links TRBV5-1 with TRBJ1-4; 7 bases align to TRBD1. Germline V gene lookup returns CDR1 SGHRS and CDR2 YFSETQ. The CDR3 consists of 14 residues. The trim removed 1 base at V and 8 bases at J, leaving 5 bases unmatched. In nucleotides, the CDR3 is TGCGCCAGCAGCTTGACAGGGGACTCCGAAAAACTGTTTTTT. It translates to CASSLTGDSEKLFF.

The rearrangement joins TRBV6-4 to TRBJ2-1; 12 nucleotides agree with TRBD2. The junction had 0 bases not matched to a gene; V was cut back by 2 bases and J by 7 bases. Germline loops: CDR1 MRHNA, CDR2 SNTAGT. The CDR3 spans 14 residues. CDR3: CASSDGTSGNEQFF. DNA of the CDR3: TGTGCCAGCAGTGACGGGACTAGCGGGAATGAGCAGTTCTTC.

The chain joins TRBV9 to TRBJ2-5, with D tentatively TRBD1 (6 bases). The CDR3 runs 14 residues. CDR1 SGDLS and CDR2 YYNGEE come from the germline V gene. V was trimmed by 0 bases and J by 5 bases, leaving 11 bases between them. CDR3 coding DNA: TGTGCCAGCAGCGTAGGTGGGACATGGGAGACCCAGTACTTC. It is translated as CASSVGGTWETQYF.

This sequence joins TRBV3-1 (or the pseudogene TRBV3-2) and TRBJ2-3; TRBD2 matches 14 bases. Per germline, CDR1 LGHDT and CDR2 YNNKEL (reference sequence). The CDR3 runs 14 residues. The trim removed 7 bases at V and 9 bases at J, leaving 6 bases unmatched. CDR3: CASNLGLAGDTQYF. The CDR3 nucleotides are TGTGCCAGCAACCTGGGACTAGCGGGAGACACGCAGTATTTT.

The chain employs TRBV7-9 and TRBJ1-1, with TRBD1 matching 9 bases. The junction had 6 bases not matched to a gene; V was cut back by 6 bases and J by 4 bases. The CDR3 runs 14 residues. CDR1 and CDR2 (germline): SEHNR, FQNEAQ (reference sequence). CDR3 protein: CASSPQGAPTEAFF. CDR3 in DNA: TGTGCCAGCAGTCCACAGGGGGCGCCCACTGAAGCTTTCTTT. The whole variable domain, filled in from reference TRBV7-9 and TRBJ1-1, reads DTGVSQNPRHKITKRGQNVTFRCDPISEHNRLYWYRQTLGQGPEFLTYFQNEAQLEKSRLLSDRFSAERPKGSFSTLEIQRTEQGDSAMYLCASSPQGAPTEAFFGQGTRLTVV.

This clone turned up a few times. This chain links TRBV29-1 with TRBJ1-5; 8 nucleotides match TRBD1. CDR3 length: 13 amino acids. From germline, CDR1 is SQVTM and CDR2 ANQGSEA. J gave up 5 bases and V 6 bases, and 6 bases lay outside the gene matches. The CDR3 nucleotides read TGCAGCGTGAAACAGGGGGGGGATCAGCCCCAGCATTTT. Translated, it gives CSVKQGGDQPQHF.

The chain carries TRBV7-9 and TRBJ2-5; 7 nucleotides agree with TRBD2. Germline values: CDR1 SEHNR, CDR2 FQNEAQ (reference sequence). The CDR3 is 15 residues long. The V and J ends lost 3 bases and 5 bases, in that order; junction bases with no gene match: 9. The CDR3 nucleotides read TGTGCCAGCAGCTTTGGTCCGGGGAGGGAGGAGACCCAGTACTTC. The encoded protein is CASSFGPGREETQYF.

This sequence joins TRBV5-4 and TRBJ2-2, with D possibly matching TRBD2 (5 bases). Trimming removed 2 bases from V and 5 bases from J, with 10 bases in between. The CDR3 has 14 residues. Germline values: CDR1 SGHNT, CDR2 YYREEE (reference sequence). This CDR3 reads CASSFRTETGELFF. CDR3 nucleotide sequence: TGTGCCAGCAGCTTCCGGACTGAAACCGGGGAGCTGTTTTTT.

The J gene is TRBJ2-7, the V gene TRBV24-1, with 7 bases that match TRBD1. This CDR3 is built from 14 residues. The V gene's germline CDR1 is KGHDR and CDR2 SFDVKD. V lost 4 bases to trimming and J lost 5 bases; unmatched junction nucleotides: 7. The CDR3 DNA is TGTGCCACCAGTGACCCCGGGACAGTAGACGAGCAGTACTTC. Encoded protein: CATSDPGTVDEQYF.